What follows are 21 T cell receptor beta chains derived from one specimen sequenced in a study of blood T cell repertoires in COVID-19. Profiling relied on immunoSEQ multiplex PCR, and the TCRdb table lists in-frame clones only, not all of them. The sample lists 200,000 to 250,000 clones, around 88% occurring once. Sequenced input: peripheral blood. Every receptor here comes from a man older than 75 with acute or convalescent COVID-19.

The rearrangement links TRBV6-5 to TRBJ1-2, with D tentatively TRBD1 (5 bases). Trimming cost V 2 bases and J 4 bases, with 11 bases left between them. CDR1 is MNHEY and CDR2 is SVGAGI in the germline V gene. This CDR3 has 14 amino acids. The CDR3 region is CASSYGSGGYGYTF. CDR3 sequence (DNA): TGTGCCAGCAGTTACGGGTCGGGGGGCTATGGCTACACCTTC.

V usage is TRBV5-6 and J usage is TRBJ1-5; perhaps TRBD1 as D (5 bases). The CDR3 has 16 amino acids. CDR1 is SGHDT, CDR2 YYEEEE, per germline. Trimming cost V 1 base and J 1 base, with 12 bases left between them. CDR3 sequence: CASSLLAGPSNQPQHF. For the CDR3, the DNA is TGTGCCAGCAGCTTGTTGGCAGGGCCAAGCAATCAGCCCCAGCATTTT.

The chain employs TRBV5-1 and TRBJ2-5; 7 bases are a match to TRBD2. CDR1 and CDR2 from the germline V gene are SGHRS and YFSETQ. The J segment lost 1 base and the V segment lost 0 bases, leaving 6 bases of the junction unmatched. The CDR3 is made up of 16 amino acids. This chain's CDR3 is CASSLGPSGAQETQYF. Written as DNA, the CDR3 is TGCGCCAGCAGCTTGGGACCTAGCGGAGCCCAAGAGACCCAGTACTTC.

Here the CDR3 DNA reads TGTGCCAGTAGTACCACGAGCCCCACAGATACGCAGTATTTT. Translating it yields CASSTTSPTDTQYF. This chain links TRBV19 with TRBJ2-3; no clear D. V was cut by 4 bases and J by 2 bases, with 10 bases left in between. The germline gives CDR1 LNHDA, CDR2 SQIVND (reference sequence). The length of the CDR3 is 14 residues.

The chain employs TRBV5-6 and TRBJ2-5; TRBD1 matches at 12 bases. The CDR3 length is 15 residues. V was clipped by 3 bases and J by 5 bases; unmatched bases: 5. Looked up from germline, CDR1 is SGHDT and CDR2 is YYEEEE. CDR3 coding DNA: TGTGCCAGCAGCTCGGGGACAGGGGGCGTCGAGACCCAGTACTTC. Translating it yields CASSSGTGGVETQYF.

The genes are TRBV18 and TRBJ2-5; weak D call: TRBD1 (5 bases). Germline CDR1 KGHSH, CDR2 LQKENI. The CDR3 spans 12 residues. Deletions cut 4 bases from V and 4 bases from J, with 7 bases between. The CDR3 nucleotides read TGTGCCAGCTCACGGGGCGGAGAGACCCAGTACTTC. This translates into CASSRGGETQYF.

This clone was observed once. The chain combines TRBV7-2 with TRBJ1-1; 9 nucleotides match TRBD1. Germline V CDR1 and CDR2: SGHTA, FQGNSA. The J segment lost 1 base and the V segment lost 7 bases, leaving 4 bases of the junction unmatched. The CDR3 is 14 residues long. CDR3 sequence: CASKPGQGNTEAFF. Here the CDR3 DNA reads TGTGCCAGCAAACCGGGACAGGGGAACACTGAAGCTTTCTTT.

This chain uses TRBV25-1 with TRBJ2-2; TRBD1 is a possible D gene (6 bases). From germline, CDR1 is MGHDK and CDR2 SYGVNS. The ends were cut back, 3 bases at V and 3 bases at J, with 8 bases in the middle. The CDR3 spans 14 residues. The chain's CDR3 is CASSENRDTGELFF. CDR3 nucleotides: TGTGCCAGCAGTGAGAACAGGGACACCGGGGAGCTGTTTTTT.

The chain combines TRBV5-1 with TRBJ1-1, with D possibly TRBD1 on 6 matching bases. The ends were cut back, 2 bases at V and 1 base at J, with 9 bases in the middle. Germline V lookup: CDR1 SGHRS, CDR2 YFSETQ. CDR3 length equals 14 residues. The chain's CDR3 is CASSFWTENTEAFF. In nucleotides, the CDR3 is TGCGCCAGCAGCTTTTGGACAGAGAACACTGAAGCTTTCTTT. The full variable domain, rest sourced from reference TRBV5-1 and TRBJ1-1, is KAGVTQTPRYLIKTRGQQVTLSCSPISGHRSVSWYQQTPGQGLQFLFEYFSETQRNKGNFPGRFSGRQFSNSRSEMNVSTLELGDSALYLCASSFWTENTEAFFGQGTRLTVV.

The DNA for the CDR3 is TGTGCCAGCAGCCGCACCCAGAACTATGGCTACACCTTC. The encoded protein is CASSRTQNYGYTF. The chain carries TRBV12-3 or TRBV12-4 and TRBJ1-2; no clear D gene. The V end lost 6 bases, the J end lost 2 bases, and 10 bases lay between the germline ends. The CDR3 runs to 13 residues.

The rearrangement joins TRBV24-1 to TRBJ2-1; 10 positions match TRBD2. Germline-derived CDR1 and CDR2 are KGHDR and SFDVKD. V shed 8 bases, J shed 2 bases, and the junction held 11 bases outside the gene matches. This CDR3 is 17 amino acids long. DNA of the CDR3: TGTGCCACCACGGTCTCTCTAGCGGGAGTCACCTACAATGAGCAGTTCTTC. Translated: CATTVSLAGVTYNEQFF.

This chain joins TRBV6-7 and TRBJ1-2; 7 bases align to TRBD1. TRBV6-7 is an ORF for which the function is uncertain. Unmatched junction bases numbered 8, after V lost 4 bases and J lost 0 bases. CDR3 size: 16 residues. This CDR3 is CASSSLRDSTNYGYTF. In DNA, the CDR3 is TGTGCCAGCAGTTCCCTCCGGGACAGTACTAACTATGGCTACACCTTC.

The chain joins TRBV19 to TRBJ2-1, with 11 bases fitting TRBD2. Per germline, CDR1 LNHDA and CDR2 SQIVND (reference sequence). V lost 1 base to trimming and J lost 8 bases; unmatched junction nucleotides: 10. The CDR3 loop spans 17 amino acids. Here the CDR3 DNA reads TGTGCCAGTAGTATAGCCTTTACTAGCGGGGGTTGGGATGAGCAGTTCTTC. This sequence encodes CASSIAFTSGGWDEQFF.

Of note for this clone: A read error may explain this, as a much larger clone is one base away. The chain has TRBV11-3 and TRBJ1-1, with TRBD1 as a possible D gene (5 bases). Germline CDR1 is SGHNT and CDR2 is YENEEA. This CDR3 contains 14 residues. Trimming cost V 0 bases and J 0 bases, with 5 bases left between them. This chain's CDR3 is CASSLDRVNTEAFF. The CDR3 DNA reads as TGTGCCAGCAGCTTAGACAGGGTGAACACTGAAGCTTTCTTT.

This sequence joins TRBV6-1 and TRBJ1-1, with D perhaps TRBD1 (5 bases). Germline V lookup: CDR1 MNHNS, CDR2 SASEGT. This CDR3 region has 16 residues. V lost 4 bases and J 0 bases, leaving 15 bases between the germline ends. CDR3 sequence reads: CASSGPGDRVNTEAFF. The CDR3 DNA reads as TGTGCCAGCAGTGGTCCGGGGGATCGGGTGAACACTGAAGCTTTCTTT.

The chain has TRBV15 and TRBJ1-5; D is possibly TRBD1 (6 bases). This CDR3 is built from 16 residues. V shed 4 bases and J shed 0 bases, with 13 bases lying between them. The germline V gene has CDR1 LNHNV and CDR2 YYDKDF (reference sequence). The CDR3 protein is CATSTGFRGSNQPQHF. The CDR3 region has the DNA TGTGCCACCAGCACAGGCTTCAGGGGTAGCAATCAGCCCCAGCATTTT. Using reference TRBV15 and TRBJ1-5 for the parts outside the CDR3, the full variable domain is DAMVIQNPRYQVTQFGKPVTLSCSQTLNHNVMYWYQQKSSQAPKLLFHYYDKDFNNEADTPDNFQSRRPNTSFCFLDIRSPGLGDTAMYLCATSTGFRGSNQPQHFGDGTRLSIL.

This chain joins TRBV6-5 and TRBJ1-2; TRBD1 agrees at 9 bases. The CDR3 consists of 14 residues. Looked up from germline, CDR1 is MNHEY and CDR2 is SVGAGI. V dropped 6 bases and J dropped 4; count of bases not matched to a gene: 6. The CDR3 coding sequence is TGTGCCAGCAGCGGACAGGGGAGCGGCTATGGCTACACCTTC. Its translation: CASSGQGSGYGYTF.

The chain couples TRBV7-3 to TRBJ2-1; possibly TRBD2 for D (5 bases). The ends were cut back, 0 bases at V and 2 bases at J, with 17 bases in the middle. This CDR3 is 18 amino acids long. Germline-derived CDR1 and CDR2 are SGHTA and FQGTGA. The CDR3 region has the DNA TGTGCCAGCAGCTTAACCGGGGTGAGGGAGCTAACCTACAATGAGCAGTTCTTC. The encoded protein is CASSLTGVRELTYNEQFF.

This chain links TRBV30 with TRBJ1-1; a possible D gene is TRBD1 (5 bases). The V and J ends lost 2 bases and 4 bases respectively, with 17 bases between them. Germline values: CDR1 GTSNPN, CDR2 SVGIG (reference sequence). CDR3 size: 15 residues. The CDR3 here is CAWSPWTGGGTEAFF. In nucleotides, the CDR3 is TGTGCCTGGAGTCCTTGGACCGGGGGGGGCACTGAAGCTTTCTTT.

J is TRBJ2-5 and V is TRBV4-1, with 7 bases fitting TRBD2. The germline gives CDR1 MGHRA, CDR2 YSYEKL. With 1 base clipped from V and 5 bases from J, the junction kept 10 bases outside the gene matches. This CDR3 spans 16 amino acids. CDR3 amino acids: CASSQAGGVRGETQYF. The CDR3 DNA reads as TGCGCCAGCAGCCAAGCGGGAGGCGTAAGAGGGGAGACCCAGTACTTC.

The gene calls are TRBV10-3 and TRBJ2-1; 7 positions agree with TRBD2. The CDR3 loop spans 15 amino acids. Germline loops: CDR1 ENHRY, CDR2 SYGVKD. V lost 0 bases and J lost 7; bases outside the gene matches: 6. In nucleotides, the CDR3 is TGTGCCATCAGTGAGTCGGCGGGAGTAGCGAATGAGCAGTTCTTC. The encoded protein is CAISESAGVANEQFF.